This T cell receptor beta chain was documented in a study of response to subunit inactivated influenza vaccine (dated by TCRdb to between 2017 and 2018). At the level of the whole study: Deep quantitative T cell receptor repertoire profiling was used in the study to track responses to a trivalent subunit inactivated influenza vaccine.

Overall study outcomes, separate from this receptor: The authors proposed that each seasonal influenza vaccination may bring in only a limited number of new T cells.

Deletion took 3 bases off V and 1 base off J, with a span of 7 bases between the germline ends. Its CDR3 holds 13 amino acids, cysteine through phenylalanine. This entry keeps only the CDR3 DNA: 39 bases, framed from base 1. From the germline V gene, CDR1 is SGHRS and CDR2 is YFSETQ. This clonotype was seen many times. Its antigen is currently not known. No much larger clonotype is one base removed from it; base qualities were not supplied. The method was RT-PCR. Instrument on record: Illumina HiSeq 2500. The public sequencing data were trimmed at Q25 with fastp and processed into clonotypes with MiXCR by TCRdb, which kept only in-frame beta chains. All rows with the same CDR3 protein become a single entry with the most common DNA and genes. Counted in this sample were approximately 250,000 distinct CDR3 sequences; 12% of them appeared once. Roughly 7.7% of the sample comes from the top ten.

The sample in question was non-naive T cells sorted from PBMCs, obtained 14 days before vaccination. Sample cell subset or site, as interpreted from the label and publication: memory T cell fraction. The TCR was taken from a middle-aged man who received an inactivated influenza vaccine. Donor details come from another sample of the same person, matched by shared clones. The chain is made from TRBV5-1 and TRBJ1-1, with no D gene named confidently. The DNA sequence is TGCGCCAGCAGCTCGGGAACGAACACTGAAGCTTTCTTT. Its product reads: CASSSGTNTEAFF.